This entry lists 18 T cell receptor beta chains sequenced from one sample in a study of T cell changes during pregnancy in multiple sclerosis. The method was immunoSEQ multiplex PCR; TCRdb's version includes in-frame clones alone and lacks a portion of them. The table records about 36,000 clones, 91% of them present only once. The material was CD4+ T cells from peripheral blood mononuclear cells, obtained in the second trimester of pregnancy. These receptors were obtained from a female donor in good health, enrolled as a control in a pregnancy study.

This clone came up once. The chain is built from TRBV2 and TRBJ1-1; a possible D gene is TRBD1 (6 bases). The V end lost 11 bases, the J end lost 1 base, and 14 bases lay between the germline ends. CDR3 length equals 13 residues. Germline CDR1 SNHLY, CDR2 FYNNEI. As DNA, the CDR3 is TGTGCCCTGATGGGGGCCACGAACACTGAAGCTTTCTTT. This encodes CALMGATNTEAFF. The variable domain in full, with the rest retrieved from reference TRBV2 and TRBJ1-1, is EPEVTQTPSHQVTQMGQEVILRCVPISNHLYFYWYRQILGQKVEFLVSFYNNEISEKSEIFDDQFSVERPDGSNFTLKIRSTKLEDSAMYFCALMGATNTEAFFGQGTRLTVV.

V usage is TRBV2 and J usage is TRBJ1-1, with D perhaps matching TRBD1 (5 bases). V was trimmed by 7 bases and J by 2 bases, leaving 14 bases between them. This CDR3 has 14 residues. Germline V lookup: CDR1 SNHLY, CDR2 FYNNEI. The chain's CDR3 is CASIPGNFNTEAFF. CDR3 coding DNA: TGTGCCAGCATCCCAGGGAACTTTAACACTGAAGCTTTCTTT.

The rearrangement uses TRBV28 and TRBJ1-2, with a tentative D call TRBD1 (6 bases). Germline V lookup: CDR1 MDHEN, CDR2 SYDVKM. CDR3 length equals 15 residues. V lost 5 bases to trimming and J lost 6 bases, with 19 bases between them. CDR3 nucleotide sequence: TGTGCCAGCAGTCAGACAGGCGCCCCTCGGGATGGCTACACCTTC. It is translated as CASSQTGAPRDGYTF.

This chain links TRBV11-3 with TRBJ2-7, with 9 bases that match TRBD2. V lost 5 bases and J lost 0; bases outside the gene matches: 2. This CDR3 comprises 14 residues. From germline, CDR1 is SGHNT and CDR2 YENEEA. CDR3 in DNA: TGTGCCAGCAGCCTTAGCGGGAGCTCCTACGAGCAGTACTTC. Residues: CASSLSGSSYEQYF.

J is TRBJ2-7 and V is TRBV6-5; 13 nucleotides match TRBD2. This CDR3 is built from 15 residues. J lost 7 bases, V lost 0 bases, and 3 bases had no gene match. Germline assignment: CDR1 MNHEY and CDR2 SVGAGI. The CDR3: CASSYSRTSGREQYF. CDR3 coding DNA: TGTGCCAGCAGTTACTCACGGACTAGCGGGAGAGAGCAGTACTTC.

J is TRBJ2-1 and V is TRBV19; 7 nucleotides match TRBD1. Germline trimming cut 6 bases from V and 0 bases from J; bases unmatched to any gene: 5. CDR1 and CDR2 (germline): LNHDA, SQIVND (reference sequence). The CDR3 runs to 15 residues. The CDR3 region is CASRMDRSSYNEQFF. The CDR3 coding sequence is TGTGCCAGTAGGATGGACAGGAGCTCCTACAATGAGCAGTTCTTC.

The J gene is TRBJ1-5, the V gene TRBV6-6; 7 positions agree with TRBD1. Per germline, CDR1 MNHNY and CDR2 SVGAGI (reference sequence). The CDR3 spans 16 residues. The V and J ends lost 2 bases and 6 bases, in that order; junction bases with no gene match: 10. The CDR3 coding sequence is TGTGCCAGCAGTTACCATCTAGGACAGGTGGGTCAGCCCCAGCATTTT. Protein sequence: CASSYHLGQVGQPQHF.

Of note for this clone: The junction departs from the called germline gene at one end, perhaps through a read error. The J gene is TRBJ2-7, the V gene TRBV28; 8 positions agree with TRBD2. This CDR3 is 14 amino acids long. Germline V lookup: CDR1 MDHEN, CDR2 SYDVKM. The CDR3 nucleotides read TGTGCCAGCAGTCCGTACTCACCTACTAGCGGCAGGGACTTC. Protein sequence: CASSPYSPTSGRDF. The whole variable domain, filled in from reference TRBV28 and TRBJ2-7, reads DVKVTQSSRYLVKRTGEKVFLECVQDMDHENMFWYRQDPGLGLRLIYFSYDVKMKEKGDIPEGYSVSREKKERFSLILESASTNQTSMYLCASSPYSPTSGRDFGPGTRLTVT.

The chain recombines TRBV30 with TRBJ1-3; D is perhaps TRBD1 (5 bases). Germline V gene lookup returns CDR1 GTSNPN and CDR2 SVGIG (reference sequence). Trimming took off 2 bases at V and 7 bases at J, with 12 bases between the two ends. This CDR3 comprises 13 residues. The CDR3 region has the DNA TGTGCCTGGAGTTCGACTCGGGGGAACACCATATATTTT. Protein: CAWSSTRGNTIYF.

This chain connects TRBV28 to TRBJ2-4; 12 nucleotides align to TRBD2. The CDR3 is 20 residues long. V lost 5 bases and J lost 1; bases outside the gene matches: 15. CDR1 MDHEN and CDR2 SYDVKM come from the germline V gene. CDR3 loop: CASSPRLAGAVWSAKNIQYF. CDR3 DNA sequence: TGTGCCAGCAGTCCCCGACTAGCGGGAGCGGTTTGGAGCGCCAAAAACATTCAGTACTTC.

Written as DNA, the CDR3 is TGTGCCAGCAGCCAAGATAAGTATGGGCGGGGAGCAGATACGCAGTATTTT. Translated, it gives CASSQDKYGRGADTQYF. This rearrangement joins TRBV4-2 to TRBJ2-3; tentative D call: TRBD2 (6 bases). CDR1 and CDR2 from the germline V gene are LGHNA and YNFKEQ. The CDR3 has 17 amino acids. Between the trimmed V and J ends, which lost 0 bases and 4 bases, there was a span of 17 bases.

This chain uses TRBV9 with TRBJ1-1; possibly TRBD1 for D (6 bases). The germline V and J ends were trimmed by 4 bases and 6 bases, with 19 bases remaining between them. The germline gives CDR1 SGDLS, CDR2 YYNGEE. The CDR3 sequence is 15 residues long. CDR3 loop: CASSLAREGVAEAFF. CDR3 nucleotide sequence: TGTGCCAGCAGCCTCGCCCGGGAGGGGGTGGCTGAAGCTTTCTTT.

This sequence joins TRBV10-3 and TRBJ2-4, with D perhaps TRBD1 (6 bases). This CDR3 has 15 amino acids. Germline V gene lookup returns CDR1 ENHRY and CDR2 SYGVKD. V dropped 10 bases and J dropped 0 bases, with 16 bases sitting between them. CDR3 nucleotides: TGTGCCACAATGGACAGTGTTTTAGCCAAAAACATTCAGTACTTC. It is translated as CATMDSVLAKNIQYF.

This chain uses TRBV9 with TRBJ2-1; a weak D match, TRBD1 (6 bases). CDR1 and CDR2 from the germline V gene are SGDLS and YYNGEE. The germline V and J ends were trimmed by 2 bases and 0 bases, with 15 bases remaining between them. The CDR3 sequence is 17 residues long. The CDR3 nucleotides are TGTGCCAGCAGCGTCGGCCCCAGGGGTATCTCCTACAATGAGCAGTTCTTC. As protein: CASSVGPRGISYNEQFF.

This chain connects TRBV30 to TRBJ1-2; TRBD1 matches at 8 bases. This CDR3 is 15 amino acids long. The V segment lost 5 bases and the J segment 2 bases; nucleotides outside the gene matches: 10. Germline V gives CDR1 GTSNPN, CDR2 SVGIG (reference sequence). The CDR3 spells CAWSSITGGNYGYTF. The CDR3 nucleotides read TGTGCCTGGTCCAGTATTACAGGGGGGAACTATGGCTACACCTTC. Supplemented by reference TRBV30 and TRBJ1-2, the full variable domain reads SQTIHQWPATLVQPVGSPLSLECTVEGTSNPNLYWYRQAAGRGLQLLFYSVGIGQISSEVPQNLSASRPQDRQFILSSKKLLLSDSGFYLCAWSSITGGNYGYTFGSGTRLTVV.

This CDR3 is CASRGQGEYSNQPQHF. The CDR3 DNA follows: TGTGCCAGCCGGGGTCAGGGGGAGTATAGCAATCAGCCCCAGCATTTT. The chain combines TRBV28 with TRBJ1-5, with 7 nucleotides matching TRBD1. V shed 8 bases, J shed 0 bases, and the junction held 10 bases outside the gene matches. The CDR3 totals 16 residues. Germline CDR1 is MDHEN and CDR2 is SYDVKM.

The chain is built from TRBV5-4 and TRBJ2-3, with TRBD2 as a possible D gene (5 bases). Deletions cut 1 base from V and 6 bases from J, with 9 bases between. There are 13 residues in the CDR3. From germline, CDR1 is SGHNT and CDR2 YYREEE (reference sequence). The CDR3 coding sequence is TGTGCCAGCAGCTTGCCAGGCGGGGATACGCAGTATTTT. Amino acid sequence: CASSLPGGDTQYF.

The chain uses TRBV4-2 and TRBJ1-4, with 7 positions matching TRBD1. This CDR3 has 17 amino acids. V was pared by 1 base and J by 7 bases, with 12 bases of the junction left unmatched. Germline CDR1 is LGHNA and CDR2 is YNFKEQ. CDR3 residues: CASSQVGNRGVGEKLFF. The DNA of the CDR3 is TGTGCCAGCAGCCAAGTCGGGAACAGGGGAGTGGGTGAAAAACTGTTTTTT.